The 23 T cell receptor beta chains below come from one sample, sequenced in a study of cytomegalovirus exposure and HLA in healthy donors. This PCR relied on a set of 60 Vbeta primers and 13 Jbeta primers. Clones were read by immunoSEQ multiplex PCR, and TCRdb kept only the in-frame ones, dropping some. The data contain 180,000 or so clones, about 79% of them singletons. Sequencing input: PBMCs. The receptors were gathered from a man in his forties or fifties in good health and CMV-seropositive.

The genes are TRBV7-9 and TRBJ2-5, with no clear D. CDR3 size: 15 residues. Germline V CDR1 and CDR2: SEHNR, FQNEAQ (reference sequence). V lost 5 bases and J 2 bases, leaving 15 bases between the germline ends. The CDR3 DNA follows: TGTGCCAGCAGCCGACCTAGAGGAGTGCAAGAGACCCAGTACTTC. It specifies CASSRPRGVQETQYF.

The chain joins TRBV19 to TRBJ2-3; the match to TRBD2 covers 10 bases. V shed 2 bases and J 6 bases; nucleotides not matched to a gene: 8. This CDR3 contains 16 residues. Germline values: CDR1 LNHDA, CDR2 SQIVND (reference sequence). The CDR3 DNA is TGTGCCAGTAGTATACGGGTAGCGGGGGGCCGGGATACGCAGTATTTT. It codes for CASSIRVAGGRDTQYF.

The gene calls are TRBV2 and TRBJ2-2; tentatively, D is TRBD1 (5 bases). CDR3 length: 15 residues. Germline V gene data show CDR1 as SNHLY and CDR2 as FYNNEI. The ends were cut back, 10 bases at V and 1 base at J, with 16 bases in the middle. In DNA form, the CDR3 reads TGTGCCACTGACAGAGGAACAGGGAACACCGGGGAGCTGTTTTTT. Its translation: CATDRGTGNTGELFF.

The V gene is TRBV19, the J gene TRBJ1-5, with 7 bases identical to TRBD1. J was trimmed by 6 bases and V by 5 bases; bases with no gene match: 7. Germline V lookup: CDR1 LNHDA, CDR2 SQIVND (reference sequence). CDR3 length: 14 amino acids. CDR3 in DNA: TGTGCCAGTAGTGACCGAGGGGGCGTTCAGCCCCAGCATTTT. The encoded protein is CASSDRGGVQPQHF.

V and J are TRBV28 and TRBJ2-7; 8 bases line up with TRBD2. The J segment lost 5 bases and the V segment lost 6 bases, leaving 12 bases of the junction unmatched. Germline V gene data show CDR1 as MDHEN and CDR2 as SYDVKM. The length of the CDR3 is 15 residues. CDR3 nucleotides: TGTGCCAGCAGCGGCGATCCAGCGGGGGTCAACGAGCAGTACGTC. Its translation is CASSGDPAGVNEQYV.

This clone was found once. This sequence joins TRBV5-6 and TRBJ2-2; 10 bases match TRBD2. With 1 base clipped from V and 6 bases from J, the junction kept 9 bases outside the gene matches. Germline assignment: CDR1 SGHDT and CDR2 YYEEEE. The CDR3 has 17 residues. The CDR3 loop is CASSLLAGATFSGELFF. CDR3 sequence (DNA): TGTGCCAGCAGCTTGCTAGCGGGGGCCACATTCTCCGGGGAGCTGTTTTTT.

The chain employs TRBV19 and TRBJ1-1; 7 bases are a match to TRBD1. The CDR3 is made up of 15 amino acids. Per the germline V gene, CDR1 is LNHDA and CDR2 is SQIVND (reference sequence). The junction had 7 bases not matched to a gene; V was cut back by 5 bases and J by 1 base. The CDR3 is CASSGRDSSNTEAFF. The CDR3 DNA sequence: TGTGCCAGTAGTGGAAGGGACAGCTCGAACACTGAAGCTTTCTTT.

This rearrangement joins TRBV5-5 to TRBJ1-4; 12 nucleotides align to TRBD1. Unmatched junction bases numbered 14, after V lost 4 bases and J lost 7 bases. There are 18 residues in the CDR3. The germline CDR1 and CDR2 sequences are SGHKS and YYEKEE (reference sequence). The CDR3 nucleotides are TGTGCCAGCAGCGCGGGACAGGGGGCGACGTCCATGGGTGAAAAACTGTTTTTT. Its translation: CASSAGQGATSMGEKLFF.

DNA of the CDR3: TGTGCCACCAGCAGAGATAGGGGCGGGGGGGCAGGAGAGACCCAGTACTTC. Its protein is CATSRDRGGGAGETQYF. The chain carries TRBV15 and TRBJ2-5; 9 bases match TRBD2. V was clipped by 0 bases and J by 4 bases; unmatched bases: 9. The CDR3 spans 17 residues. CDR1 and CDR2 from the germline V gene are LNHNV and YYDKDF (reference sequence).

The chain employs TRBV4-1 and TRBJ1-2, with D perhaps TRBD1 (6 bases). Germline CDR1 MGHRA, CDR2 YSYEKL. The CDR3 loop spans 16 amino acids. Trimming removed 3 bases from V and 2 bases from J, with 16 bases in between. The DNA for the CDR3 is TGCGCCAGCAGCCAGGTACCCGGGACAAGGAACTATGGCTACACCTTC. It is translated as CASSQVPGTRNYGYTF.

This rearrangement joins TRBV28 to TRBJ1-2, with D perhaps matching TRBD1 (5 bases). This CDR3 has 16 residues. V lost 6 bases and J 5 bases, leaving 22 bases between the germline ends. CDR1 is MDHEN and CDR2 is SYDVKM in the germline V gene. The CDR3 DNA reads TGTGCCAGCAGACAGACCCTCGGAACAGGAGGGTATGGCTACACCTTC. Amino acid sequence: CASRQTLGTGGYGYTF.

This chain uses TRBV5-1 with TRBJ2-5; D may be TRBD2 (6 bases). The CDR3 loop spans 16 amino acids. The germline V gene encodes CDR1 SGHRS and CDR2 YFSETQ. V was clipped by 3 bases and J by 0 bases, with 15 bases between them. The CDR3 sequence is CASSSPRWGDQETQYF. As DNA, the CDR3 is TGCGCCAGCAGCTCCCCCCGGTGGGGGGACCAAGAGACCCAGTACTTC.

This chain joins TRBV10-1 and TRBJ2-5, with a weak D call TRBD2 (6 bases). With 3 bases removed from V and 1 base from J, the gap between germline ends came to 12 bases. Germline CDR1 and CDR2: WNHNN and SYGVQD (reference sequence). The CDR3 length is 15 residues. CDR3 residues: CASSETGGGQETQYF. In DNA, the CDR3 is TGCGCCAGCAGTGAAACCGGGGGAGGCCAAGAGACCCAGTACTTC.

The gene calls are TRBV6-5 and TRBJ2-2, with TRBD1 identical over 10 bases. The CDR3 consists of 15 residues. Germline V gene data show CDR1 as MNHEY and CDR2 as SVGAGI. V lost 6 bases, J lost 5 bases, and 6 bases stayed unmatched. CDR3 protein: CASRQGTGATGELFF. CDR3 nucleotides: TGTGCCAGCAGACAAGGGACAGGGGCGACCGGGGAGCTGTTTTTT.

CDR3 sequence: CASSDDSTEAFF. The CDR3 DNA reads TGTGCCAGCAGTGACGACAGCACTGAAGCTTTCTTT. The genes are TRBV7-9 and TRBJ1-1; D may be TRBD1 (5 bases). This CDR3 has 12 amino acids. The germline V and J ends were trimmed by 6 bases and 4 bases, with 9 bases remaining between them. Germline assignment: CDR1 SEHNR and CDR2 FQNEAQ (reference sequence). The variable domain in full, completed from reference TRBV7-9 and TRBJ1-1, reads DTGVSQNPRHKITKRGQNVTFRCDPISEHNRLYWYRQTLGQGPEFLTYFQNEAQLEKSRLLSDRFSAERPKGSFSTLEIQRTEQGDSAMYLCASSDDSTEAFFGQGTRLTVV.

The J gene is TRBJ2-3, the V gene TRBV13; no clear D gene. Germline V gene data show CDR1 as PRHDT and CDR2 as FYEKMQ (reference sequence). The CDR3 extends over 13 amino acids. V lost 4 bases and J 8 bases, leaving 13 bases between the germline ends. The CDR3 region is CASSSDVPGTQYF. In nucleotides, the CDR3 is TGTGCCAGCAGCTCCGACGTCCCGGGTACGCAGTATTTT.

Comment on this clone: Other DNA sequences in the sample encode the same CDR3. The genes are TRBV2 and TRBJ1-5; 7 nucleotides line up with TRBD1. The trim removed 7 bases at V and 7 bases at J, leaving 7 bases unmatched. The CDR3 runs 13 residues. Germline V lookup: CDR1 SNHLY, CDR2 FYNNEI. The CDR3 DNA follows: TGTGCCAGCACGGGACAGTTGGAACAGCCCCAGCATTTT. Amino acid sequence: CASTGQLEQPQHF. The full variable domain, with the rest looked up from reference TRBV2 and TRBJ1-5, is EPEVTQTPSHQVTQMGQEVILRCVPISNHLYFYWYRQILGQKVEFLVSFYNNEISEKSEIFDDQFSVERPDGSNFTLKIRSTKLEDSAMYFCASTGQLEQPQHFGDGTRLSIL.

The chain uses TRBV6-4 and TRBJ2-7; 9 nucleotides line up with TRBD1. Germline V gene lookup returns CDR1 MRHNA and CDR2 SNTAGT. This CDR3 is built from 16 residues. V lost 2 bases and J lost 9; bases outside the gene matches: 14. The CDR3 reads CASSDRGQGTKVGQYV. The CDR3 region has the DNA TGTGCCAGCAGTGACCGAGGACAGGGGACGAAGGTAGGGCAGTACGTC.

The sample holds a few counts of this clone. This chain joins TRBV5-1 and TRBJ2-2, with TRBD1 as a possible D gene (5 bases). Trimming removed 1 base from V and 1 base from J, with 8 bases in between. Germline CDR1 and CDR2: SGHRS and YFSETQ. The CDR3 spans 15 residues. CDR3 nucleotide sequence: TGCGCCAGCAGCTTGTATCAGGGGAACACCGGGGAGCTGTTTTTT. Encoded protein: CASSLYQGNTGELFF.

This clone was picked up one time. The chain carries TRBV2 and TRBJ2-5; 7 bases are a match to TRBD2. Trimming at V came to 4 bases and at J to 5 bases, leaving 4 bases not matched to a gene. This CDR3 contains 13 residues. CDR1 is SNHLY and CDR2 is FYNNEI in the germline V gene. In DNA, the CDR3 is TGTGCCAGCAGTGGACTAGCTCGGGAGACCCAGTACTTC. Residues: CASSGLARETQYF.

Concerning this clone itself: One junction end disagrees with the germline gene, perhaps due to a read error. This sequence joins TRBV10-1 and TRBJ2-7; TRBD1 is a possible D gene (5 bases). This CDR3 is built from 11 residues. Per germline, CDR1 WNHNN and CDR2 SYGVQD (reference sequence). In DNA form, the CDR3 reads TGCGCCAGCAATGGAGAAAGGGGTCCCCGCTTC. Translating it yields CASNGERGPRF.

CDR3 nucleotide sequence: TGTGCCAGCAGCTTAAGATATCAGGGTTCAGATACGCAGTATTTT. Its protein is CASSLRYQGSDTQYF. This sequence joins TRBV7-2 and TRBJ2-3; D may be TRBD1 (5 bases). The CDR3 consists of 15 residues. V was trimmed by 2 bases and J by 4 bases, leaving 13 bases between them. Germline CDR1 and CDR2: SGHTA and FQGNSA.

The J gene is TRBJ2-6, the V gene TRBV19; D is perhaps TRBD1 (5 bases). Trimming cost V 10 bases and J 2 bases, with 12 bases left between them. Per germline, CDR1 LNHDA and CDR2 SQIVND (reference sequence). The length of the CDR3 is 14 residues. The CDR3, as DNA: TGTGCCACCGGTACAGGTACTGGGGCCAACGTCCTGACTTTC. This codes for CATGTGTGANVLTF. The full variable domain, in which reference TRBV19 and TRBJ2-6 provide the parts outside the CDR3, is DGGITQSPKYLFRKEGQNVTLSCEQNLNHDAMYWYRQDPGQGLRLIYYSQIVNDFQKGDIAEGYSVSREKKESFPLTVTSAQKNPTAFYLCATGTGTGANVLTFGAGSRLTVL.